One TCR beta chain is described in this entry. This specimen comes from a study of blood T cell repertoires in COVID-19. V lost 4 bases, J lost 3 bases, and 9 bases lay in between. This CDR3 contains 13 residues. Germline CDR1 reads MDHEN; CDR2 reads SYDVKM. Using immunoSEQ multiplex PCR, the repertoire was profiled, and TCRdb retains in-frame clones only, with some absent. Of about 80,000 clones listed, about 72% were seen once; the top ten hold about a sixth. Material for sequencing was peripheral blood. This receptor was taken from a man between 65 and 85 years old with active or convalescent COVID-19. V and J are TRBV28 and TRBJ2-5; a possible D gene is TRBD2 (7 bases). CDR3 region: CASSSGGEETQYF. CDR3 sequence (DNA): TGTGCCAGCAGTTCGGGGGGCGAAGAGACCCAGTACTTC.